The rows below give T cell receptor beta chains drawn from one sample of a study of T-cell reconstitution after alpha-beta-depleted transplantation in children. One entry per CDR3 protein results from TCRdb running MiXCR on the PCR reads. The table has over 70,000 distinct CDR3 sequences, 10% to 15% seen once. The material was PBMCs from the stem cell graft donor, obtained from the stem cell graft. These receptor sequences come from a human donor who donated a stem cell graft to a child with inherited bone marrow failure. Both conserved end residues are part of each CDR3.

V,CDR3
TRBV5-1,CASSSGYRGAEAFF
TRBV7-2,CASSLAGQGANTEAFF
TRBV4-3,CASGTMSNTEAFF
TRBV29-1,CSEEGGQTDTQYF
TRBV7-3,CASALGAANYNEQFF
TRBV6-5,CASSPQGYNEQFF
TRBV6-6,CASSYPTGVGADTQYF
TRBV6-2/TRBV6-3,CASSYSGTSRITPLRYEQYF
TRBV5-5,CASSWLVSSSSYNEQFF
TRBV5-1,CASSLARDTQYF
TRBV4-3,CASSQEVPKNTEAFF
TRBV7-9,CASSLVGGHTEAFF
TRBV7-2,CASSLRQGWESYNEQFF
TRBV6-2/TRBV6-3,CASRTPGQLYNSPLHF
TRBV20-1,CSAIPGGDFSNQPQHF
TRBV4-2,CASSQTSGREYEQYF
TRBV20-1,CSAPEGRETQYF
TRBV7-6,CASSLLSGGETQYF
TRBV13,CASSHGGGNQPQHF
TRBV20-1,CSARDEATFYGYTF
TRBV20-1,CSAFWGLNTEAFF
TRBV27,CASSSYFGTSGSGGEQFF
TRBV5-6,CAMGPRPSGNTF
TRBV29-1,CSVLQAGSYEQYF
TRBV5-1,CASSLNVRGQYF
TRBV6-1,CASSRLWGDEKLFF
TRBV5-1,CASSLTGTDNSPLHF
TRBV10-3,CAISESFGLADQETQYF
TRBV6-1,CASSEQLGLESNEQFF
TRBV5-1,CASSVTGTGVEQYF
TRBV29-1,CSARRDRTYEQYF
TRBV7-9,CASSSTTSGSYEQYF
TRBV11-2,CASSSYRDRAHEQFF
TRBV7-9,CASSLGTGIVGYTF
TRBV6-1,CASSPRGYGEAFF
TRBV20-1,CSASIVGYNSPLHF
TRBV18,CASSYQGYNQPQHF
TRBV4-3,CASSPLAGAPPSYNEQFF
TRBV2,CASSLTSGRAGTGELFF
TRBV7-2,CASSLVGPQHF
TRBV12-3/TRBV12-4,CASSLRHISNYGYTF
TRBV4-3,CASSQAHRSSYNSPLHF
TRBV19,CASSGTGSETQYF
TRBV11-3,CASSFFSTGELFF
TRBV19,CASSFRPWTAGGYEQYF
TRBV5-1,CASSWIRVNTESFF
TRBV7-2,CASSLGDRVGANVLTF
TRBV7-9,CASSSPPGQETQYF
TRBV19,CASRGPTPGQYNEQFF
TRBV5-1,CASSLGTGVDQPQHF